A selection of T cell receptor beta chains follows, all from one sample in a study of T cells in Graves' hyperthyroidism and ophthalmopathy. From the multiplex PCR reads, TCRdb called clonotypes with MiXCR, one entry per CDR3 protein. The sample gives a few hundred thousand distinct CDR3 sequences, approximately 25% of which show up once; roughly 80% is in the top ten. Sequenced input: blood. Receptors originate from a man aged 50 or older with Graves' hyperthyroidism. Each CDR3 is given with its conserved first and last residue. The order of the fields is V gene, clone size, D gene, CDR3 length, J gene, CDR3 DNA, CDR3 protein. The D gene is left open where the match is weak. The size of a clone is reported for some rows only, either as once, few or many, or as a class for expanded clones.

V gene: TRBV10-3
clone size: NA
D gene: TRBD1
CDR3 length: 14
J gene: TRBJ2-5
CDR3 DNA: TGTGCCATCAGGCCGACAGGGGACGGGGAGACCCAGTACTTC
CDR3 protein: CAIRPTGDGETQYF

V gene: TRBV18
clone size: many
D gene: NA
CDR3 length: 13
J gene: TRBJ1-1
CDR3 DNA: TGTGCCAGCTCTCCGGGGTTGAACACTGAAGCTTTCTTT
CDR3 protein: CASSPGLNTEAFF

V gene: TRBV7-3
clone size: NA
D gene: TRBD2
CDR3 length: 15
J gene: TRBJ2-1
CDR3 DNA: TGTGCCAGCAGCTGGACTAGCGGGAAATACAATGAGCAGTTCTTC
CDR3 protein: CASSWTSGKYNEQFF

V gene: TRBV6-1
clone size: NA
D gene: TRBD1
CDR3 length: 14
J gene: TRBJ2-7
CDR3 DNA: TGTGCCAGCACTACGGGACAGGGGAAGTACGAGCAGTACTTC
CDR3 protein: CASTTGQGKYEQYF

V gene: TRBV5-1
clone size: few
D gene: TRBD1
CDR3 length: 14
J gene: TRBJ1-1
CDR3 DNA: TGCGCCAGCAGCTCGACAGGGTCCGGAACTGAAGCTTTCTTT
CDR3 protein: CASSSTGSGTEAFF

V gene: TRBV7-3
clone size: few
D gene: NA
CDR3 length: 16
J gene: TRBJ2-1
CDR3 DNA: TGTGCCAGCAGCTTATCTGATGCTAGCTCCTACAATGAGCAGTTCTTC
CDR3 protein: CASSLSDASSYNEQFF

V gene: TRBV7-6
clone size: few
D gene: NA
CDR3 length: 16
J gene: TRBJ1-5
CDR3 DNA: TGTGCCAGCAGCTTAGGCGACGGATTTAGCAATCAGCCCCAGCATTTT
CDR3 protein: CASSLGDGFSNQPQHF

V gene: TRBV20-1
clone size: few
D gene: TRBD2
CDR3 length: 16
J gene: TRBJ2-7
CDR3 DNA: TGCAGTGCTAGACCAGCGGGAGTAGTATACTCCTACGAGCAGTACTTC
CDR3 protein: CSARPAGVVYSYEQYF

V gene: TRBV6-1
clone size: NA
D gene: NA
CDR3 length: 13
J gene: TRBJ2-1
CDR3 DNA: TGTGCCAGCAGTGAAAAGAGGTCATCCGAGCAGTTCTTC
CDR3 protein: CASSEKRSSEQFF

V gene: TRBV7-2
clone size: many
D gene: TRBD2
CDR3 length: 19
J gene: TRBJ2-7
CDR3 DNA: TGTGCCAGCAGCTTGGTCGGGTCAATAGGCAGCGGGAGGGCCTACGAGCAGTACTTC
CDR3 protein: CASSLVGSIGSGRAYEQYF

V gene: TRBV2
clone size: many
D gene: TRBD1
CDR3 length: 15
J gene: TRBJ2-5
CDR3 DNA: TGTGCCAGCAGCGTGGACAGGACGTACCAAGAGACCCAGTACTTC
CDR3 protein: CASSVDRTYQETQYF

V gene: TRBV10-3
clone size: NA
D gene: NA
CDR3 length: 14
J gene: TRBJ1-4
CDR3 DNA: TGTGCCATCAGTGTCGGGGGCGGGAATGAAAAACTGTTTTTT
CDR3 protein: CAISVGGGNEKLFF

V gene: TRBV28
clone size: many
D gene: NA
CDR3 length: 13
J gene: TRBJ1-2
CDR3 DNA: TGTGCCAGCAGTTCCCCTCTCAACTATGGCTACACCTTC
CDR3 protein: CASSSPLNYGYTF

V gene: TRBV28
clone size: NA
D gene: TRBD2
CDR3 length: 12
J gene: TRBJ2-1
CDR3 DNA: TGTGCCAGCAACCTCCCCGGGGGGGAGCAGTTCTTC
CDR3 protein: CASNLPGGEQFF

V gene: TRBV3-1
clone size: few
D gene: TRBD1
CDR3 length: 17
J gene: TRBJ1-1
CDR3 DNA: TGTGCCAGCAGCCAAGATATGAGGACAGGGGGAGTTCCTGAAGCTTTCTTT
CDR3 protein: CASSQDMRTGGVPEAFF

V gene: TRBV10-2
clone size: few
D gene: NA
CDR3 length: 12
J gene: TRBJ1-2
CDR3 DNA: TGCGCCAGCACAGGGGACCTGTGGGGCTACACCTTC
CDR3 protein: CASTGDLWGYTF

V gene: TRBV19
clone size: once
D gene: TRBD2
CDR3 length: 19
J gene: TRBJ2-7
CDR3 DNA: TGTGCCAGTAGTATTGACTTCGAGATAGCGGGAGGAGTTAGGGACGAGCAGTACTTC
CDR3 protein: CASSIDFEIAGGVRDEQYF

V gene: TRBV14
clone size: NA
D gene: TRBD1
CDR3 length: 16
J gene: TRBJ2-7
CDR3 DNA: TGTGCCAGCAGCCAGCGGAAGGGGACAGGGAGCTACGAGCAGTACTTC
CDR3 protein: CASSQRKGTGSYEQYF

V gene: TRBV6-1
clone size: NA
D gene: NA
CDR3 length: 12
J gene: TRBJ1-2
CDR3 DNA: TGTGCCAGCAAGTCGGCGGGTTATGGCTACACCTTC
CDR3 protein: CASKSAGYGYTF

V gene: TRBV29-1
clone size: NA
D gene: TRBD1
CDR3 length: 17
J gene: TRBJ1-1
CDR3 DNA: TGCAGCGTCCAGGTTTGGGACAGGGGGCGACGGAACACTGAAGCTTTCTTT
CDR3 protein: CSVQVWDRGRRNTEAFF

V gene: TRBV27
clone size: many
D gene: NA
CDR3 length: 13
J gene: TRBJ2-3
CDR3 DNA: TGTGCCAGCAGTTCATTTAGCACAGATACGCAGTATTTT
CDR3 protein: CASSSFSTDTQYF

V gene: TRBV11-2
clone size: few
D gene: NA
CDR3 length: 14
J gene: TRBJ2-1
CDR3 DNA: TGTGCCAGCAGCCGCGACCTGGGGTCGAATGAGCAGTTCTTC
CDR3 protein: CASSRDLGSNEQFF

V gene: TRBV11-2
clone size: NA
D gene: NA
CDR3 length: 13
J gene: TRBJ2-2
CDR3 DNA: TGTGCCAGCAGCTCCGGAATCCTCGGGGAGCTGTTTTTT
CDR3 protein: CASSSGILGELFF

V gene: TRBV24-1
clone size: NA
D gene: NA
CDR3 length: 16
J gene: TRBJ2-2
CDR3 DNA: TGTGCCACCAGTGATCCTTCCGGAGCGGGCACCGGGGAGCTGTTTTTT
CDR3 protein: CATSDPSGAGTGELFF

V gene: TRBV6-1
clone size: NA
D gene: NA
CDR3 length: 11
J gene: TRBJ2-7
CDR3 DNA: TGTGCCAGCAACGTGGGCCGTGAGCAGTACTTC
CDR3 protein: CASNVGREQYF

V gene: TRBV7-6
clone size: NA
D gene: TRBD2
CDR3 length: 15
J gene: TRBJ2-5
CDR3 DNA: TGTGCCAGCAGCGCACGGACTAGCGGGAGGGAGACCCAGTACTTC
CDR3 protein: CASSARTSGRETQYF

V gene: TRBV24-1
clone size: few
D gene: NA
CDR3 length: 17
J gene: TRBJ2-5
CDR3 DNA: TGTGCCACCAGTGATTTCGGGGGACCAGAGAATCAAGAGACCCAGTACTTC
CDR3 protein: CATSDFGGPENQETQYF

V gene: TRBV4-1
clone size: NA
D gene: NA
CDR3 length: 13
J gene: TRBJ2-4
CDR3 DNA: TGCGCCAGCAGCCAAACGGGAGTAAACATTCAGTACTTC
CDR3 protein: CASSQTGVNIQYF

V gene: TRBV5-6
clone size: few
D gene: NA
CDR3 length: 11
J gene: TRBJ2-1
CDR3 DNA: TGTGCCAGCAGCTGGGGCGGTGAGCAGTTCTTC
CDR3 protein: CASSWGGEQFF

V gene: TRBV20-1
clone size: once
D gene: NA
CDR3 length: 15
J gene: TRBJ2-1
CDR3 DNA: TGCAGTGCTAGAGATCTCGGGACTGCCCTCGGTGAGCAGTTCTTC
CDR3 protein: CSARDLGTALGEQFF

V gene: TRBV7-6
clone size: few
D gene: NA
CDR3 length: 14
J gene: TRBJ2-7
CDR3 DNA: TGTGCCAGCAGCTTAGCGCAAGAGTCCTACGAGCAGTACTTC
CDR3 protein: CASSLAQESYEQYF

V gene: TRBV20-1
clone size: few
D gene: NA
CDR3 length: 13
J gene: TRBJ2-5
CDR3 DNA: TGCAGTGCTAGTATTCAGCGTAGAGAGACCCAGTACTTC
CDR3 protein: CSASIQRRETQYF

V gene: TRBV12-3/TRBV12-4
clone size: many
D gene: NA
CDR3 length: 11
J gene: TRBJ2-1
CDR3 DNA: TGTGCCAGCAGTTTGGCGGGTGAGCAGTTCTTC
CDR3 protein: CASSLAGEQFF

V gene: TRBV12-3/TRBV12-4
clone size: NA
D gene: NA
CDR3 length: 14
J gene: TRBJ1-4
CDR3 DNA: TGTGCCAGCAGTTACCGGGCAACTAATGAAAAACTGTTTTTT
CDR3 protein: CASSYRATNEKLFF

V gene: TRBV12-3/TRBV12-4
clone size: few
D gene: NA
CDR3 length: 19
J gene: TRBJ2-1
CDR3 DNA: TGTGCCAGCACCCACGGGACAGGAGTTAGCGGGACCATATACAATGAGCAGTTCTTC
CDR3 protein: CASTHGTGVSGTIYNEQFF

V gene: TRBV5-8
clone size: few
D gene: NA
CDR3 length: 13
J gene: TRBJ2-5
CDR3 DNA: TGTGCCAGCAGCTTGACCGGTCCCGAGACCCAGTACTTC
CDR3 protein: CASSLTGPETQYF

V gene: TRBV29-1
clone size: NA
D gene: NA
CDR3 length: 13
J gene: TRBJ2-7
CDR3 DNA: TGCAGCGTTGCTTGGACCTTAAGGTACGAGCAGTACTTC
CDR3 protein: CSVAWTLRYEQYF

V gene: TRBV29-1
clone size: NA
D gene: TRBD2
CDR3 length: 15
J gene: TRBJ2-7
CDR3 DNA: TGCAGCGTTGAGCGGGGTAGCGGGACCTCCTACGAGCAGTACTTC
CDR3 protein: CSVERGSGTSYEQYF

V gene: TRBV11-3
clone size: many
D gene: NA
CDR3 length: 13
J gene: TRBJ2-5
CDR3 DNA: TGTGCCAGCAGCCTACAGGTCTCAAGTGACCAGTACTTC
CDR3 protein: CASSLQVSSDQYF

V gene: TRBV13
clone size: few
D gene: TRBD2
CDR3 length: 16
J gene: TRBJ2-1
CDR3 DNA: TGTGCCAGCAGCTTAGAAGGACTAGCGGGAGCAGAGGAGCAGTTCTTC
CDR3 protein: CASSLEGLAGAEEQFF

V gene: TRBV12-3/TRBV12-4
clone size: few
D gene: NA
CDR3 length: 13
J gene: TRBJ2-7
CDR3 DNA: TGTGCCAGCAGTTTAGGGATGGGCTACGAGCAGTACTTC
CDR3 protein: CASSLGMGYEQYF

V gene: TRBV20-1
clone size: NA
D gene: TRBD2
CDR3 length: 14
J gene: TRBJ2-3
CDR3 DNA: TGCAGTGCTACGCTAGCGGGAGGGCCTGATACGCAGTATTTT
CDR3 protein: CSATLAGGPDTQYF